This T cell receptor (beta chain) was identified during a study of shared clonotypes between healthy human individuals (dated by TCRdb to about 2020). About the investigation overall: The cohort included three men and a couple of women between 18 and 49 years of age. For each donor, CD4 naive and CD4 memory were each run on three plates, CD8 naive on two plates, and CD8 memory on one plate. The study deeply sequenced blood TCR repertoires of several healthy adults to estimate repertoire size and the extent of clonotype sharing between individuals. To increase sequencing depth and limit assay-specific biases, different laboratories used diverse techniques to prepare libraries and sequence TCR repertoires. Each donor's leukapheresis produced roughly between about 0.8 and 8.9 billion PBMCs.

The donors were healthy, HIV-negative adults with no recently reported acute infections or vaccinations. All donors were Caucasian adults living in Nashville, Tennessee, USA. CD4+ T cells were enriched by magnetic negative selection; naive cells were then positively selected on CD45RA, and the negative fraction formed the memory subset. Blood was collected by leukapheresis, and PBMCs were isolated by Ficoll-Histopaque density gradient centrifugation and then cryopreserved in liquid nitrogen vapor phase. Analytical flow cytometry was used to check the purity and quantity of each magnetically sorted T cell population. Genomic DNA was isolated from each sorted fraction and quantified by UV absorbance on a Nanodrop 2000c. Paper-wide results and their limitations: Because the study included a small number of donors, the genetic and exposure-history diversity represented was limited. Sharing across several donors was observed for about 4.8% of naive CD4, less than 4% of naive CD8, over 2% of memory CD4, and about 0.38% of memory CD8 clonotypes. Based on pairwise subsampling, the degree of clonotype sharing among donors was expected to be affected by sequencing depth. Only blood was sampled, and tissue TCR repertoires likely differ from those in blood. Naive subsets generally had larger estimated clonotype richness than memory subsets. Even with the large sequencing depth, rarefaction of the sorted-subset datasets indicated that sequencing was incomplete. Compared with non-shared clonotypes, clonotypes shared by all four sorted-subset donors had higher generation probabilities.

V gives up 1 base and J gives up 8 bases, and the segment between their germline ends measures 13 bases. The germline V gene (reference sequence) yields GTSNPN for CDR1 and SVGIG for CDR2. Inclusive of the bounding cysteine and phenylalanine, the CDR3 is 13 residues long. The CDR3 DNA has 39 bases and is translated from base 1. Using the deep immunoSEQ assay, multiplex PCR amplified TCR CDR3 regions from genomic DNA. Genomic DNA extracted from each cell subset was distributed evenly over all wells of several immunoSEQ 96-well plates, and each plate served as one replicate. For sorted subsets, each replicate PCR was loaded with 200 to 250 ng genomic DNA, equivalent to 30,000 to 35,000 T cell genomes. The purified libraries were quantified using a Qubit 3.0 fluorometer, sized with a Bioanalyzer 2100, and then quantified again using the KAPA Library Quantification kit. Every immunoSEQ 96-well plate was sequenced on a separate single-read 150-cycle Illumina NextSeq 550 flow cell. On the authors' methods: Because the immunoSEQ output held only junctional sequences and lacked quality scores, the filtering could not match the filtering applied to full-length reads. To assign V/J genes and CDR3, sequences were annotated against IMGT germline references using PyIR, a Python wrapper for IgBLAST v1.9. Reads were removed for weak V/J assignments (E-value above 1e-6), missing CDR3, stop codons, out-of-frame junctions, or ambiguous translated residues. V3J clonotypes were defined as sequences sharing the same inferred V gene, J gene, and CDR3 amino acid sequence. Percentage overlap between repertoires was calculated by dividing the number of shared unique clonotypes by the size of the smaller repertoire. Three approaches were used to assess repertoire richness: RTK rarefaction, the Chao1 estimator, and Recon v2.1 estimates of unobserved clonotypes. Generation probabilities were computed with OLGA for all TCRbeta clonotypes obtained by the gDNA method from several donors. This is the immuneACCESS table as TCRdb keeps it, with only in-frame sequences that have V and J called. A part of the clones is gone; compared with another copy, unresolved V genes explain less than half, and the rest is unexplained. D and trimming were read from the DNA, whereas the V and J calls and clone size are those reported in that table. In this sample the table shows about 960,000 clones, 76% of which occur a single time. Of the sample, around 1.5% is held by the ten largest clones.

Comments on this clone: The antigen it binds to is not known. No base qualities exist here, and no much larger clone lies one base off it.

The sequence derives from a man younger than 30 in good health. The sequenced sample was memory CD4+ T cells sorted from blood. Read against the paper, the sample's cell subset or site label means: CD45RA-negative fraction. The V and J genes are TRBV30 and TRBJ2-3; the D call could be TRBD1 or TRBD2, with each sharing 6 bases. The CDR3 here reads CAWSGGGGGTQYF. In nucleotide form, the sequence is TGTGCCTGGAGTGGGGGAGGAGGGGGTACGCAGTATTTT.